A selection of T cell receptor beta chains follows, all from one sample in a study of tumor-infiltrating lymphocytes in primary liver carcinoma. In TCRdb, the multiplex PCR reads were re-called with MiXCR into one record per CDR3 protein. The sample consists of about 310,000 distinct CDR3 sequences, more than 55% of them appearing once. Sequencing used peripheral blood. These receptors all stem from a man in his forties with primary liver carcinoma and hepatitis B virus infection. Each CDR3 is given with its conserved first and last residue. The listing skips clone size in some rows; elsewhere it reads once, few, many or a size class.

15 | TRBJ2-2 | . | TRBV6-1 | CASSDRGRLDRELFF
13 | TRBJ2-7 | few | TRBV29-1 | CSVETQAGHEQYF
16 | TRBJ1-2 | . | TRBV28 | CASSPQPGQGPLFITF
15 | TRBJ2-1 | . | TRBV29-1 | CSVDTRGSSYNEQSF
17 | TRBJ2-3 | . | TRBV18 | CASSPRTSGSHRDTQYF
16 | TRBJ2-1 | . | TRBV5-1 | CASSPIPLAGNNEQFF
13 | TRBJ2-1 | many | TRBV6-2/TRBV6-3 | CASSYIGYNEQFF
14 | TRBJ2-5 | many | TRBV12-3/TRBV12-4 | CASSLLAEQETQYF
15 | TRBJ2-1 | many | TRBV4-3 | CASSQVSNSREKQFF
15 | TRBJ1-4 | . | TRBV5-4 | CASSLVGTGDEKLFF
11 | TRBJ2-3 | . | TRBV6-5 | CANSYEDTQYF
17 | TRBJ1-5 | . | TRBV30 | CAWIPPSLKYSNQPQHF
15 | TRBJ1-4 | . | TRBV6-1 | CASTRRTGGMEELFF
12 | TRBJ1-5 | . | TRBV20-1 | CSARTGNQPQHF
14 | TRBJ2-7 | . | TRBV5-5 | CASSLVGGQGEHYF
13 | TRBJ2-2 | . | TRBV11-3 | CASNLIGTGELFF
13 | TRBJ1-1 | many | TRBV6-5 | CASSQRQGRGAFF
15 | TRBJ2-4 | many | TRBV11-3 | CASSPGGLAKNIQYF
15 | TRBJ2-7 | . | TRBV7-9 | CASSKATPGSYEQYF
17 | TRBJ2-1 | . | TRBV11-3 | CASSLLLAGGSFNEQSF
15 | TRBJ2-2 | . | TRBV11-2 | CASSFQDRGPGKLFF
15 | TRBJ1-4 | . | TRBV14 | CASNQVAEPIEKLFF
9 | TRBJ1-5 | many | TRBV6-2/TRBV6-3 | CAQGQPQHF
13 | TRBJ2-7 | . | TRBV29-1 | CSVNGHGDYEQYF
14 | TRBJ2-1 | . | TRBV10-3 | CAISWGGRGYEQFF
13 | TRBJ2-5 | many | TRBV12-3/TRBV12-4 | CASSLGQGETQYF
13 | TRBJ1-1 | many | TRBV29-1 | CSVVRDRGQKAFF
15 | TRBJ2-7 | . | TRBV30 | CVRTQGLAGKYEQYF
15 | TRBJ2-7 | . | TRBV11-2 | CARTRGRVQPYEQYF
16 | TRBJ2-4 | . | TRBV12-3/TRBV12-4 | CASSLGFLDPENILYF
14 | TRBJ2-3 | many | TRBV29-1 | CSVGASGRTDTQYF